The next 25 T cell receptor beta chains were all read from a single sample in a study of identical twins. TCRdb reprocessed the 5' RACE reads via MiXCR and lists one record per CDR3 protein. Here the sample spans hundreds of thousands of distinct CDR3 sequences, 20% to 30% being singletons. The data also belong to a second study, concerning T cells expressing NK-cell markers.

The sequencing input was CD4+ T cells sorted from blood. Receptors were obtained from a woman aged 18-29 years in good health.

The chain combines TRBV6-2 or TRBV6-3 with TRBJ1-5; the D is unclear. Germline CDR1 reads MNHEY; CDR2 reads SVGEGT. Between the trimmed V and J ends, which lost 0 bases and 9 bases, there was a span of 12 bases. This CDR3 is built from 14 residues. The CDR3 here is CASSYSARSMPQHF. CDR3 nucleotides: TGTGCCAGCAGTTACTCGGCGCGCTCGATGCCCCAGCATTTT.

The V gene is TRBV18, the J gene TRBJ1-2; 7 nucleotides agree with TRBD1. CDR1 and CDR2 (germline): KGHSH, LQKENI. J was trimmed by 9 bases and V by 4 bases; bases with no gene match: 8. The CDR3 totals 13 residues. For the CDR3, the DNA is TGTGCCAGCTCACTATCAGGGGGAGTGAGCTACACCTTC. Translation: CASSLSGGVSYTF.

The gene calls are TRBV9 and TRBJ2-7; 8 bases agree with TRBD2. CDR1 is SGDLS, CDR2 YYNGEE, per germline. The CDR3 totals 15 residues. V lost 4 bases to trimming and J lost 6 bases; unmatched junction nucleotides: 12. The CDR3 here is CASSLVPGLESEQYF. The CDR3 nucleotides are TGTGCCAGCAGCCTCGTCCCGGGACTAGAGTCCGAGCAGTACTTC.

Concerning this clonotype itself: A read error is possible here, since a much larger clone lies one base away. CDR3 loop: CAIRRRGQGPRSDEKLFF. In nucleotides, the CDR3 is TGTGCCATCAGACGCCGGGGACAGGGGCCGAGATCAGATGAAAAACTGTTTTTT. V usage is TRBV3-1 and J usage is TRBJ1-4; 10 bases map to TRBD1. Trimming at V came to 10 bases and at J to 6 bases, leaving 20 bases not matched to a gene. The CDR3 runs to 18 residues. CDR1 is LGHDT, CDR2 YNNKEL, per germline (reference sequence).

The sample holds a few counts of this clonotype. CDR3 amino acids: CATSVTRRMSTDTQYF. The CDR3 coding sequence is TGTGCCACCAGCGTCACTCGAAGGATGAGCACAGATACGCAGTATTTT. This chain uses TRBV15 with TRBJ2-3; the D is unclear. CDR1 LNHNV and CDR2 YYDKDF come from the germline V gene (reference sequence). The germline V and J ends were trimmed by 5 bases and 0 bases, with 15 bases remaining between them. The CDR3 is 16 residues long.

The chain joins TRBV29-1 to TRBJ2-1; D is possibly TRBD2 (6 bases). Germline loops: CDR1 SQVTM, CDR2 ANQGSEA. This CDR3 is 15 amino acids long. V gave up 2 bases and J gave up 1 base, with 12 bases separating them. The CDR3 sequence is CSVELPSASYNEQFF. The CDR3 nucleotides are TGCAGCGTTGAACTCCCTAGCGCTTCCTACAATGAGCAGTTCTTC.

The chain combines TRBV12-3 or TRBV12-4 with TRBJ2-7; TRBD2 agrees at 10 bases. After removal of 6 bases from V and 3 bases from J, the junction contained 5 bases not matched to a gene. This CDR3 region has 14 residues. CDR3 DNA sequence: TGTGCCAGCAGCCCTAGCGGGAGTGACTACGAGCAGTACTTC. Amino acids: CASSPSGSDYEQYF.

V usage is TRBV7-9 and J usage is TRBJ1-2; no firm D call. Trimming pared 5 bases from V and 5 bases from J, leaving 6 bases between. The V gene's germline CDR1 is SEHNR and CDR2 FQNEAQ (reference sequence). This CDR3 region has 11 residues. The CDR3 region is CASSRYYGYTF. The CDR3, as DNA: TGTGCCAGCAGCCGTTATTATGGCTACACCTTC.

The chain has TRBV14 and TRBJ2-5, with D possibly being TRBD1 (5 bases). The germline CDR1 and CDR2 sequences are SGHDN and FVKESK. Trimming left V 5 bases short and J 2 bases short, with 9 bases between. The CDR3 covers 13 residues. CDR3 DNA sequence: TGTGCCAGCAGCGACAGAATTCAAGAGACCCAGTACTTC. The encoded protein is CASSDRIQETQYF.

The chain couples TRBV20-1 to TRBJ2-5; 9 nucleotides align to TRBD2. The CDR3 runs to 15 residues. Trimming cost V 5 bases and J 2 bases; bases outside gene matches: 9. Germline CDR1 and CDR2: DFQATT and SNEGSKA (reference sequence). The CDR3 coding sequence is TGCAGTGCTCTACGTTTTAGCGGGAGTCAAGAGACCCAGTACTTC. It codes for CSALRFSGSQETQYF.

This clonotype has only a few counts. The V and J genes are TRBV7-2 and TRBJ2-7; 7 nucleotides agree with TRBD1. This CDR3 has 16 residues. Unmatched junction bases numbered 7, after V lost 2 bases and J lost 0 bases. The germline V gene encodes CDR1 SGHTA and CDR2 FQGNSA. The CDR3, as DNA: TGTGCCAGCAGCTTAAACGGGGACAGCAGCTCCTACGAGCAGTACTTC. Translation gives CASSLNGDSSSYEQYF.

The table lists this clonotype with a few counts. The chain links TRBV11-2 to TRBJ2-5, with D unclear. Germline CDR1 and CDR2: SGHAT and FQNNGV. This CDR3 has 14 residues. The ends were cut back, 1 base at V and 7 bases at J, with 13 bases in the middle. CDR3 sequence (DNA): TGTGCCAGCAGCTTAGTGGCCGAATACGGGACCCAGTACTTC. This encodes CASSLVAEYGTQYF.

The chain uses TRBV5-1 and TRBJ2-1; TRBD2 aligns across 7 bases. V shed 10 bases and J 8 bases; nucleotides not matched to a gene: 12. Germline CDR1 reads SGHRS; CDR2 reads YFSETQ. This CDR3 has 13 residues. The CDR3 DNA reads TGCGCCTCTGCTTTGGGGGGGAAGGATGAGCAGTTCTTC. It translates to CASALGGKDEQFF.

The V gene is TRBV12-3 or TRBV12-4, the J gene TRBJ2-1, with D maybe TRBD2 (6 bases). Trimming took off 2 bases at V and 0 bases at J, with 11 bases between the two ends. The CDR3 consists of 16 residues. The CDR3: CASSLRGKFSYNEQFF. The CDR3 bases are TGTGCCAGCAGTTTACGGGGGAAGTTCTCCTACAATGAGCAGTTCTTC.

V usage is TRBV5-6 and J usage is TRBJ1-2; 10 bases match TRBD1. Looked up from germline, CDR1 is SGHDT and CDR2 is YYEEEE. This CDR3 has 15 residues. Trimming took 4 bases from V and 5 from J; bases not matched to a gene: 8. The CDR3 DNA reads TGTGCCAGCAGCAGGGGACAGGGGATCCTATATGGCTACACCTTC. It yields the protein CASSRGQGILYGYTF. The entire variable domain, with the rest obtained from reference TRBV5-6 and TRBJ1-2, is as follows: DAGVTQSPTHLIKTRGQQVTLRCSPKSGHDTVSWYQQALGQGPQFIFQYYEEEERQRGNFPDRFSGHQFPNYSSELNVNALLLGDSALYLCASSRGQGILYGYTFGSGTRLTVV.

In this sample, this clonotype turned up a few times. The chain uses TRBV12-3 or TRBV12-4 and TRBJ1-2; D is ambiguous. The CDR3 consists of 14 residues. V dropped 5 bases and J dropped 5 bases, with 15 bases sitting between them. CDR3: CASSPHGTDYGYTF. CDR3 in DNA: TGTGCCAGCAGTCCCCATGGCACGGATTATGGCTACACCTTC.

The rearrangement uses TRBV27 and TRBJ1-2; 11 bases agree with TRBD1. Germline V CDR1 and CDR2: MNHEY, SMNVEV (reference sequence). The V segment lost 0 bases and the J segment 12 bases; nucleotides outside the gene matches: 6. This CDR3 has 14 residues. For the CDR3, the DNA is TGTGCCAGCAGTTTATCGGGGACAGGGGGAGTAAACACCTTC. Its protein is CASSLSGTGGVNTF.

This clonotype was recorded a few times. The chain recombines TRBV2 with TRBJ2-2, with D uncertain. The V end lost 4 bases, the J end lost 1 base, and 7 bases lay between the germline ends. Per the germline V gene, CDR1 is SNHLY and CDR2 is FYNNEI. This CDR3 has 14 residues. The CDR3 DNA reads TGTGCCAGCAGTGTAAGGGAGAACACCGGGGAGCTGTTTTTT. Its translation is CASSVRENTGELFF.

This clonotype has just one count. The chain is built from TRBV30 and TRBJ2-1; D unclear. V lost 0 bases and J lost 5, with 8 bases in between. Germline assignment: CDR1 GTSNPN and CDR2 SVGIG (reference sequence). The CDR3 contains 13 residues. The DNA for the CDR3 is TGTGCCTGGAGTGTTAATATGGACAATGAGCAGTTCTTC. Translating gives CAWSVNMDNEQFF.

The gene calls are TRBV9 and TRBJ2-3; TRBD2 might be the D (6 bases). Deletions cut 2 bases from V and 3 bases from J, with 13 bases between. In germline, CDR1 is SGDLS, CDR2 YYNGEE. This CDR3 is built from 15 residues. CDR3 region: CASSVGGAGTDTQYF. The CDR3 DNA is TGTGCCAGCAGCGTCGGGGGAGCCGGAACAGATACGCAGTATTTT. The full variable domain, its missing parts supplied by reference TRBV9 and TRBJ2-3, is DSGVTQTPKHLITATGQRVTLRCSPRSGDLSVYWYQQSLDQGLQFLIQYYNGEERAKGNILERFSAQQFPDLHSELNLSSLELGDSALYFCASSVGGAGTDTQYFGPGTRLTVL.

V gene TRBV6-5 combines with J gene TRBJ1-6, with D uncertain. This CDR3 has 14 amino acids. Trimming removed 2 bases from V and 10 bases from J, with 12 bases in between. The germline CDR1 and CDR2 sequences are MNHEY and SVGAGI. This CDR3 reads CASSYEPGGSPLHF. The CDR3 DNA sequence: TGTGCCAGCAGTTACGAGCCAGGTGGCTCACCCCTCCACTTT.

The chain joins TRBV15 to TRBJ1-2; TRBD1 agrees at 9 bases. V lost 0 bases, J lost 8 bases, and 10 bases stayed unmatched. Germline CDR1 is LNHNV and CDR2 is YYDKDF (reference sequence). The CDR3 runs 16 residues. The CDR3 sequence: CATSREDRGSGSGYTF. The CDR3 DNA follows: TGTGCCACCAGCAGAGAGGACAGGGGATCCGGGTCCGGCTACACCTTC.

In its sample, this clonotype was seen a few times. The CDR3 nucleotides read TGTGCCAGCAGCTTAGAGTGGGGCCTGATGGCTTTCTTT. Translated: CASSLEWGLMAFF. This chain connects TRBV7-9 to TRBJ1-1, with D possibly TRBD1 on 5 matching bases. V was shortened by 1 base and J by 11 bases, with 14 bases between the two germline ends. The length of the CDR3 is 13 residues. In germline, CDR1 is SEHNR, CDR2 FQNEAQ (reference sequence).

This clonotype was observed a handful of times. This chain joins TRBV9 and TRBJ1-6, with D tentatively TRBD1 (6 bases). The length of the CDR3 is 15 residues. Trimming stripped 0 bases from V and 10 bases from J, with 14 bases between. From germline, CDR1 is SGDLS and CDR2 YYNGEE. In DNA, the CDR3 is TGTGCCAGCAGCGTAGAGCAGGGGAAAGGATCACCCCTCCACTTT. Translated, it gives CASSVEQGKGSPLHF.

The V gene is TRBV27, the J gene TRBJ2-5, with D perhaps given as TRBD1 or TRBD2 (5 bases each). Germline CDR1 reads MNHEY; CDR2 reads SMNVEV (reference sequence). The CDR3 has 14 residues. V was cut by 6 bases and J by 5 bases, with 16 bases left in between. The CDR3 DNA reads TGTGCCAGCAGCAAGCAGAGGGGTTGGGAGACCCAGTACTTC. Amino acid sequence: CASSKQRGWETQYF.